This TCR beta chain is drawn from a study of blood T cell repertoires in COVID-19. Data came from immunoSEQ multiplex PCR; TCRdb stores just in-frame clones and leaves some out. This table has approximately 200,000 clones, around 80% appearing once. Sequencing was done on a sample of peripheral blood. The source is a woman of 80 years or more with acute or convalescent COVID-19.

The CDR3 loop is CSAEKYTEAFF. In DNA, the CDR3 is TGCAGTGCTGAGAAGTACACTGAAGCTTTCTTT. The chain links TRBV20-1 to TRBJ1-1; D is ambiguous. Trimming left V 5 bases short and J 3 bases short, with 7 bases between. There are 11 residues in the CDR3. Per the germline V gene, CDR1 is DFQATT and CDR2 is SNEGSKA (reference sequence).